A single sample is the source of the 14 T cell receptor beta chains below, sequenced in a study of CD8 T cells in ankylosing spondylitis. TCRdb redid the calling of the 5' RACE reads with MiXCR, one entry per CDR3 protein. The sample yields some 350,000 distinct CDR3 sequences, 14% to 15% seen once. Sequencing was carried out using blood, either unsorted or a sorted T cell fraction (not recorded which). These receptors came from a male donor with ankylosing spondylitis or in good health (not recorded which).

This clonotype was observed a handful of times. The V gene is TRBV21-1, the J gene TRBJ2-7; the table's D gene call, TRBD2, was not cross checked with the DNA. TRBV21-1 counts as a pseudogene. This CDR3 contains 16 residues. The CDR3 coding sequence is TGTGCCAGCAGCCGCCTCTCTAGCGGGAGAACCTACGAGCAGTACTTC. This translates into CASSRLSSGRTYEQYF.

The V and J genes are TRBV20-1 and TRBJ2-5; 7 bases are shared with TRBD1. CDR3 length: 13 amino acids. From germline, CDR1 is DFQATT and CDR2 SNEGSKA (reference sequence). V shed 5 bases and J 3 bases; nucleotides not matched to a gene: 6. CDR3: CSAGGTVEETQYF. The CDR3 DNA reads as TGCAGTGCTGGTGGGACAGTTGAAGAGACCCAGTACTTC.

At least ten counts were recorded for this clonotype. The chain links TRBV12-3 or TRBV12-4 to TRBJ2-1, with a possible D match to TRBD1 (5 bases). Trimming took off 6 bases at V and 4 bases at J, with 13 bases between the two ends. This CDR3 has 14 amino acids. CDR3 nucleotide sequence: TGTGCCAGCAGCCTAGGGGTCCATTACAATGAGCAGTTCTTC. It translates to CASSLGVHYNEQFF.

The chain employs TRBV6-2 or TRBV6-3 and TRBJ2-3; no clear D. Per the germline V gene, CDR1 is MNHEY and CDR2 is SVGEGT. The V end lost 2 bases, the J end lost 3 bases, and 9 bases lay between the germline ends. This CDR3 is 14 amino acids long. The CDR3 sequence is CASSYPLSTDTQYF. CDR3 coding DNA: TGTGCCAGCAGTTACCCCCTGTCTACAGATACGCAGTATTTT.

This clonotype was seen only a few times. The J gene is TRBJ2-3, the V gene TRBV7-9; 8 bases agree with TRBD2. This CDR3 region has 14 residues. Germline loops: CDR1 SEHNR, CDR2 FQNEAQ (reference sequence). The V gene end was trimmed by 3 bases and the J gene end by 4 bases; junction bases not matched to a gene: 3. Written as DNA, the CDR3 is TGTGCCAGCAGCTTCACCGGGAGGGCAGATACGCAGTATTTT. Translated: CASSFTGRADTQYF. Full variable domain (outside the CDR3, taken from reference TRBV7-9 and TRBJ2-3): DTGVSQNPRHKITKRGQNVTFRCDPISEHNRLYWYRQTLGQGPEFLTYFQNEAQLEKSRLLSDRFSAERPKGSFSTLEIQRTEQGDSAMYLCASSFTGRADTQYFGPGTRLTVL.

DNA for the CDR3: TGTGCCAGCAGCCATGACCCCAATCAGCCCCAGCATTTT. Translated: CASSHDPNQPQHF. The rearrangement links TRBV6-6 to TRBJ1-5; D gene unclear. CDR1 is MNHNY, CDR2 SVGAGI, per germline (reference sequence). CDR3 size: 13 residues. With 6 bases removed from V and 3 bases from J, the gap between germline ends came to 9 bases.

This clonotype was picked up a small number of times. The rearrangement joins TRBV5-5 to TRBJ2-7, with TRBD1 matching over 7 bases. Losses at the gene ends were 0 bases for V and 2 bases for J; bases not matched to a gene: 5. Germline values: CDR1 SGHKS, CDR2 YYEKEE (reference sequence). The CDR3 has 15 residues. The CDR3 DNA is TGTGCCAGCAGCTTGGGGCAGGGGGATCCCTACGAGCAGTACTTC. Translating it yields CASSLGQGDPYEQYF. Using reference TRBV5-5 and TRBJ2-7 for the parts outside the CDR3, the full variable domain is DAGVTQSPTHLIKTRGQQVTLRCSPISGHKSVSWYQQVLGQGPQFIFQYYEKEERGRGNFPDRFSARQFPNYSSELNVNALLLGDSALYLCASSLGQGDPYEQYFGPGTRLTVT.

The CDR3 DNA reads as TGTGCCAGCAGCTCCCCGGGACTAGCGTATACTTCCACCGGGGAGCTGTTTTTT. Amino acid sequence: CASSSPGLAYTSTGELFF. The rearrangement links TRBV11-2 to TRBJ2-2; 10 nucleotides match TRBD2. The CDR3 has 18 amino acids. Germline V lookup: CDR1 SGHAT, CDR2 FQNNGV. V shed 4 bases, J shed 4 bases, and the junction held 12 bases outside the gene matches.

This chain connects TRBV20-1 to TRBJ2-2, with D possibly being TRBD1 (6 bases). Trimming shortened V by 6 bases and J by 5 bases, and 16 bases separated the two germline ends. Per the germline V gene, CDR1 is DFQATT and CDR2 is SNEGSKA (reference sequence). The CDR3 has 14 amino acids. The DNA for the CDR3 is TGCAGTGCCTCGAGGGGTAGGGGGACCGGGGAGCTGTTTTTT. This gives the protein CSASRGRGTGELFF.

This clonotype has just a few counts. This chain uses TRBV5-1 with TRBJ1-1; 7 bases agree with TRBD1. Germline V gene sequence: CDR1 SGHRS, CDR2 YFSETQ. V dropped 2 bases and J dropped 4; count of bases not matched to a gene: 14. The CDR3 runs to 17 residues. CDR3 region: CASSLEQQGSVGTEAFF. The DNA for the CDR3 is TGCGCCAGCAGCTTAGAACAACAGGGGTCCGTTGGCACTGAAGCTTTCTTT.

There are a few counts of this clonotype. V and J are TRBV21-1 and TRBJ1-1. TRBV21-1 is labeled a pseudogene. This CDR3 contains 17 residues. The CDR3 nucleotides read TGTGCCAGCAGCAAAGACCATCGGCCAGGGCCTGGGACTGAAGCTTTCTTT. Translation gives CASSKDHRPGPGTEAFF.

This clonotype was detected only a few times. Written as DNA, the CDR3 is TGCGCCAGCATCGAAGGGGCTAGCGCGAAAGATACGCAGTATTTT. Translated: CASIEGASAKDTQYF. The chain is built from TRBV5-1 and TRBJ2-3; D is perhaps TRBD2 (6 bases). CDR3 length: 15 amino acids. V shed 6 bases and J shed 5 bases, with 19 bases lying between them. Germline CDR1 is SGHRS and CDR2 is YFSETQ.

This clonotype was recorded at least ten times. The chain carries TRBV12-3 or TRBV12-4 and TRBJ1-3; TRBD1 is a possible D gene (6 bases). The CDR3 runs 14 residues. The V and J ends lost 7 bases and 4 bases respectively, with 14 bases between them. Here the CDR3 reads CASTTGFAGNTIYF. The CDR3, as DNA: TGTGCCAGCACCACAGGGTTTGCGGGAAACACCATATATTTT.

The chain combines TRBV12-3 or TRBV12-4 with TRBJ2-7; D is unresolved. The V and J ends lost 2 bases and 1 base respectively, with 6 bases between them. The length of the CDR3 is 13 residues. In DNA, the CDR3 is TGTGCCAGCAGTTTAATGGGATCCTACGAGCAGTACTTC. Residues: CASSLMGSYEQYF.